What follows are 26 T cell receptor beta chains derived from one specimen sequenced in a study of shared clonotypes between healthy human individuals. Terminally differentiated effector memory CD45RA+ cells were left out of the naive CD8 fraction, which was CD45RO-negative and positively selected for CCR7. Clones were sequenced by immunoSEQ multiplex PCR, and TCRdb holds only the in-frame ones, with some missing. The table includes around 600,000 clones, roughly 98% detected once. Sequencing input: naive CD8+ T cells sorted from blood. The receptors come from a man aged 25 to 45 in good health.

The chain carries TRBV9 and TRBJ1-1; 8 bases map to TRBD1. The CDR3 runs to 14 residues. CDR1 is SGDLS and CDR2 is YYNGEE in the germline V gene. Trimming cost V 7 bases and J 2 bases; bases outside gene matches: 7. CDR3 nucleotide sequence: TGTGCCAGCGGCAAGACAGGGGTTAACACTGAAGCTTTCTTT. Protein product: CASGKTGVNTEAFF.

J is TRBJ1-5 and V is TRBV15, with D possibly TRBD1 on 5 matching bases. The CDR3 is made up of 14 amino acids. The V and J ends lost 3 bases and 7 bases respectively, with 13 bases between them. Germline V lookup: CDR1 LNHNV, CDR2 YYDKDF (reference sequence). The CDR3 region has the DNA TGTGCCACCAGCAGGGTCCAGGGAAACCAGCCCCAGCATTTT. Its translation: CATSRVQGNQPQHF.

This chain connects TRBV5-4 to TRBJ1-2; TRBD1 aligns across 12 bases. Germline CDR1 and CDR2: SGHNT and YYREEE (reference sequence). V lost 1 base to trimming and J lost 7 bases; unmatched junction nucleotides: 11. The CDR3 loop spans 17 amino acids. CDR3 bases: TGTGCCAGCAGCTTGATGGGACAGGGGGCGTTGGTTGGTGGCTACACCTTC. Its protein is CASSLMGQGALVGGYTF.

A remark on this clone: Different DNA sequences within this sample yield the same CDR3. V gene TRBV5-1 combines with J gene TRBJ2-7; either TRBD1 or TRBD2 may supply D (5 bases each). V was cut by 3 bases and J by 0 bases, with 10 bases left in between. This CDR3 has 14 residues. Looked up from germline, CDR1 is SGHRS and CDR2 is YFSETQ. Written as DNA, the CDR3 is TGCGCCAGCAGCTCCGGGACCGACTCCTACGAGCAGTACTTC. As protein: CASSSGTDSYEQYF.

The chain combines TRBV5-1 with TRBJ2-1; 10 nucleotides match TRBD2. The V gene end was trimmed by 0 bases and the J gene end by 4 bases; junction bases not matched to a gene: 4. Germline V gene data show CDR1 as SGHRS and CDR2 as YFSETQ. The CDR3 has 16 residues. As DNA, the CDR3 is TGCGCCAGCAGCTTGGCGGTAGCGGGAGGTTACAATGAGCAGTTCTTC. Translated, it gives CASSLAVAGGYNEQFF. The full variable domain, its missing parts supplied by reference TRBV5-1 and TRBJ2-1, is KAGVTQTPRYLIKTRGQQVTLSCSPISGHRSVSWYQQTPGQGLQFLFEYFSETQRNKGNFPGRFSGRQFSNSRSEMNVSTLELGDSALYLCASSLAVAGGYNEQFFGPGTRLTVL.

The chain employs TRBV27 and TRBJ2-7, with TRBD2 identical over 14 bases. CDR3 length equals 17 residues. V gave up 6 bases and J gave up 2 bases; unmatched junction bases: 9. The germline V gene encodes CDR1 MNHEY and CDR2 SMNVEV (reference sequence). CDR3 nucleotides: TGTGCCAGCAGAACGGGACTAGCGGGAGTTGGGGCCTACGAGCAGTACTTC. This translates into CASRTGLAGVGAYEQYF.

This chain connects TRBV15 to TRBJ2-2; D possibly corresponds to TRBD2 (6 bases). V was shortened by 3 bases and J by 0 bases, with 14 bases between the two germline ends. The CDR3 is made up of 17 amino acids. Per germline, CDR1 LNHNV and CDR2 YYDKDF (reference sequence). CDR3 DNA sequence: TGTGCCACCAGCAGCGAGAACCGCGGGGCGAACACCGGGGAGCTGTTTTTT. Amino acids: CATSSENRGANTGELFF.

The V call is TRBV29-1, the J call TRBJ2-7, with D possibly being TRBD1 or TRBD2 (5 bases each). CDR3 length: 11 residues. V shed 4 bases and J shed 7 bases, with 11 bases lying between them. Germline V lookup: CDR1 SQVTM, CDR2 ANQGSEA. The CDR3 reads CSVGGSGEQYF. Here the CDR3 DNA reads TGCAGCGTTGGGGGCTCGGGAGAGCAGTACTTC.

This sequence joins TRBV2 and TRBJ2-2, with TRBD1 matching over 7 bases. Looked up from germline, CDR1 is SNHLY and CDR2 is FYNNEI. CDR3 length: 16 amino acids. J gave up 4 bases and V 5 bases, and 10 bases lay outside the gene matches. CDR3 in amino acids: CASSPGQVRSTGELFF. CDR3 DNA: TGTGCCAGCAGTCCCGGACAGGTCCGTAGCACCGGGGAGCTGTTTTTT.

As for this clone: This sample includes further DNA sequences coding for the same CDR3. DNA for the CDR3: TGTGCCAGCTCACCGCCGGCCGGGGTAAACGAGCAGTACTTC. It codes for CASSPPAGVNEQYF. This sequence joins TRBV18 and TRBJ2-7, with D possibly matching TRBD2 (5 bases). Germline CDR1 reads KGHSH; CDR2 reads LQKENI. Trimming shortened V by 3 bases and J by 5 bases, and 14 bases separated the two germline ends. This CDR3 region has 14 residues.

V and J are TRBV4-1 and TRBJ1-1; D perhaps matches TRBD1 (6 bases). The germline V and J ends were trimmed by 4 bases and 5 bases, with 8 bases remaining between them. Germline CDR1 reads MGHRA; CDR2 reads YSYEKL. The CDR3 spans 12 residues. The CDR3 sequence is CASSPQGTEAFF. The CDR3 DNA reads as TGCGCCAGCAGCCCACAGGGAACTGAAGCTTTCTTT.

This clone was detected only once. V and J are TRBV7-2 and TRBJ2-2; 9 bases are shared with TRBD2. With V trimmed by 1 base and J by 2 bases, 2 bases remained unmatched. This CDR3 is built from 16 residues. Germline loops: CDR1 SGHTA, CDR2 FQGNSA. This CDR3 reads CASSLGLAENTGELFF. CDR3 nucleotide sequence: TGTGCCAGCAGCTTAGGACTAGCGGAAAACACCGGGGAGCTGTTTTTT.

The chain uses TRBV27 and TRBJ2-2; D is unclear. CDR1 MNHEY and CDR2 SMNVEV come from the germline V gene (reference sequence). The CDR3 runs 14 residues. V was pared by 8 bases and J by 0 bases, with 10 bases between. CDR3 sequence: CASGPASNTGELFF. CDR3 bases: TGTGCCAGCGGTCCAGCGTCGAACACCGGGGAGCTGTTTTTT.

This clone was seen a single time. This sample includes further DNA sequences coding for the same CDR3. The chain links TRBV7-9 to TRBJ2-5; D unclear. CDR3 length equals 11 residues. Trimming left V 3 bases short and J 2 bases short, with 1 base between. Germline CDR1 is SEHNR and CDR2 is FQNEAQ (reference sequence). The CDR3 spells CASSLQETQYF. For the CDR3, the DNA is TGTGCCAGCAGCTTGCAAGAGACCCAGTACTTC.

The V gene is TRBV9, the J gene TRBJ1-4, with TRBD1 matching 9 bases. With 2 bases clipped from V and 7 bases from J, the junction kept 6 bases outside the gene matches. The CDR3 is made up of 15 amino acids. The germline V gene has CDR1 SGDLS and CDR2 YYNGEE. In nucleotides, the CDR3 is TGTGCCAGCAGCGTTCGTGGGACAGGGACTGAAAAACTGTTTTTT. It translates to CASSVRGTGTEKLFF.

The chain is built from TRBV7-8 and TRBJ1-2; 10 bases agree with TRBD1. V was clipped by 4 bases and J by 5 bases; unmatched bases: 10. The germline gives CDR1 SGHVS, CDR2 FQNEAQ. This CDR3 contains 16 residues. The CDR3 sequence: CASSSGTGAARYGYTF. CDR3 DNA sequence: TGTGCCAGCAGCTCCGGGACAGGGGCAGCGAGATATGGCTACACCTTC.

The CDR3 coding sequence is TGTGCCAGCAGCCATCGGGCCGGATACCAAGAGACCCAGTACTTC. Its translation: CASSHRAGYQETQYF. The chain is built from TRBV7-2 and TRBJ2-5, with D unclear. The V gene lost 5 bases and the J gene lost 0 bases, with 13 bases spanning the gap. CDR3 length: 15 residues. Looked up from germline, CDR1 is SGHTA and CDR2 is FQGNSA.

The chain recombines TRBV29-1 with TRBJ2-7, with a weak D call TRBD1 (5 bases). This CDR3 contains 14 residues. CDR1 is SQVTM, CDR2 ANQGSEA, per germline. Trimming cost V 0 bases and J 4 bases, with 13 bases left between them. DNA of the CDR3: TGCAGCGTTGAAGATTTGTCAGGGCAGTACGAGCAGTACTTC. It translates to CSVEDLSGQYEQYF.

The chain links TRBV14 to TRBJ2-2; D is possibly TRBD1 (6 bases). This CDR3 spans 15 amino acids. Germline V lookup: CDR1 SGHDN, CDR2 FVKESK. Trimming removed 4 bases at V and 2 bases at J, with 11 bases between. The CDR3 reads CASSPRDKNTGELFF. CDR3 nucleotides: TGTGCCAGCAGCCCCCGGGACAAAAACACCGGGGAGCTGTTTTTT.

V and J are TRBV7-2 and TRBJ2-7; D remains ambiguous. Trimming pared 1 base from V and 5 bases from J, leaving 9 bases between. The CDR3 is made up of 13 amino acids. Germline values: CDR1 SGHTA, CDR2 FQGNSA. CDR3 nucleotide sequence: TGTGCCAGCAGCTTAGGTGGGGAACACGAGCAGTACTTC. Residues: CASSLGGEHEQYF.

This rearrangement joins TRBV18 to TRBJ2-1; TRBD2 matches at 9 bases. Germline V CDR1 and CDR2: KGHSH, LQKENI. V lost 5 bases and J lost 5; bases outside the gene matches: 13. The CDR3 has 17 residues. CDR3 region: CASSYGLANNQNNEQFF. In DNA form, the CDR3 reads TGTGCCAGCTCATATGGACTAGCGAATAACCAAAACAATGAGCAGTTCTTC.

The chain recombines TRBV30 with TRBJ1-1; 8 positions agree with TRBD1. Losses at the gene ends were 2 bases for V and 0 bases for J; bases not matched to a gene: 5. The germline CDR1 and CDR2 sequences are GTSNPN and SVGIG (reference sequence). The CDR3 extends over 15 amino acids. DNA for the CDR3: TGTGCCTGGAGTCCCCGACAGGGGATGAACACTGAAGCTTTCTTT. This sequence encodes CAWSPRQGMNTEAFF.

The chain uses TRBV5-6 and TRBJ1-2; perhaps TRBD1 as D (5 bases). The CDR3 runs to 15 residues. In germline, CDR1 is SGHDT, CDR2 YYEEEE. Trimming stripped 2 bases from V and 4 bases from J, with 15 bases between. Here the CDR3 DNA reads TGTGCCAGCAGCTTCAAGACAGCCAAAACCTATGGCTACACCTTC. This encodes CASSFKTAKTYGYTF. Filled out from reference TRBV5-6 and TRBJ1-2, the complete variable domain reads DAGVTQSPTHLIKTRGQQVTLRCSPKSGHDTVSWYQQALGQGPQFIFQYYEEEERQRGNFPDRFSGHQFPNYSSELNVNALLLGDSALYLCASSFKTAKTYGYTFGSGTRLTVV.

The chain is built from TRBV10-1 and TRBJ2-7; maybe TRBD2 (6 bases). The V end was cut by 2 bases, the J end by 4 bases, with 15 bases between. The CDR3 is 15 residues long. Germline CDR1 WNHNN, CDR2 SYGVQD (reference sequence). The CDR3 reads CASSENSFGGYEQYF. The CDR3 DNA sequence: TGCGCCAGCAGTGAGAACTCCTTTGGGGGGTACGAGCAGTACTTC.

The J gene is TRBJ2-2, the V gene TRBV14, with TRBD2 matching over 12 bases. The CDR3 is made up of 16 amino acids. The V and J ends lost 4 bases and 3 bases, in that order; junction bases with no gene match: 3. Germline lookup yields CDR1 SGHDN and CDR2 FVKESK. CDR3 sequence reads: CASSPGLAGYTGELFF. Written as DNA, the CDR3 is TGTGCCAGCAGCCCGGGACTAGCGGGTTACACCGGGGAGCTGTTTTTT. The variable domain in full, completed from reference TRBV14 and TRBJ2-2, reads EAGVTQFPSHSVIEKGQTVTLRCDPISGHDNLYWYRRVMGKEIKFLLHFVKESKQDESGMPNNRFLAERTGGTYSTLKVQPAELEDSGVYFCASSPGLAGYTGELFFGEGSRLTVL.

The chain employs TRBV11-2 and TRBJ2-3, with 8 bases fitting TRBD1. V shed 4 bases, J shed 3 bases, and the junction held 6 bases outside the gene matches. CDR1 is SGHAT and CDR2 is FQNNGV in the germline V gene. The CDR3 is 15 residues long. The CDR3 sequence: CASSSYRGKTDTQYF. The CDR3 DNA sequence: TGTGCCAGCAGCTCCTACAGGGGGAAAACAGATACGCAGTATTTT.